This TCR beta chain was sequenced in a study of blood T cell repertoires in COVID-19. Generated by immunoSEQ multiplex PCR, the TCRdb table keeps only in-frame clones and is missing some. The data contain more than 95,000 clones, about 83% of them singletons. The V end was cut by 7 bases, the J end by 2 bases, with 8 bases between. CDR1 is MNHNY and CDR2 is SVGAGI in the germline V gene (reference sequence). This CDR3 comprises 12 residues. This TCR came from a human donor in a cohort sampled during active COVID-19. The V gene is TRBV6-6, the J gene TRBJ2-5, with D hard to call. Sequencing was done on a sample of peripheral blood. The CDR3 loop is CASNTFQETQYF. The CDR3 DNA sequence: TGTGCCAGCAATACTTTTCAAGAGACCCAGTACTTC.